This TCR beta chain was profiled in a study of molecular identifiers for immune sequencing clone quantification. Study-wide points: For effector cells, clones above 20 RNA copies held over 97% of molecules; for naive cells, under 1%.

Sorting was used to obtain naive CD8 T cells (CD8+CD4-CCR7+CD45RA+). The CDR3 spans 15 residues. The ends were cut back, 3 bases at V and 0 bases at J, with 8 bases in the middle. Per germline, CDR1 ENHRY and CDR2 SYGVKD. This clonotype occurred many times. The antigen is unknown. As previously described, bulk TCR libraries were made using listed TCR primers. One entry per CDR3 protein, called by TCRdb with MiXCR from the PCR reads. This sample carries 80,000 to 95,000 distinct CDR3 sequences, roughly 19% of them seen once, and the ten largest clones take 0.85%. This TCR came from a human donor in good health. Some libraries in this study had Jurkat cell RNA spiked in. The genes are TRBV10-3 and TRBJ2-2, with D hard to call. Input material: naive CD8+ T cells from blood, with Jurkat cell RNA spiked in. Noted subset: FACS-sorted CD8+CD4-CCR7+CD45RA+ naive T cells. The CDR3 protein is CAISEGATNTGELFF. For the CDR3, the DNA is TGTGCCATCAGTGAAGGAGCCACGAACACCGGGGAGCTGTTTTTT.